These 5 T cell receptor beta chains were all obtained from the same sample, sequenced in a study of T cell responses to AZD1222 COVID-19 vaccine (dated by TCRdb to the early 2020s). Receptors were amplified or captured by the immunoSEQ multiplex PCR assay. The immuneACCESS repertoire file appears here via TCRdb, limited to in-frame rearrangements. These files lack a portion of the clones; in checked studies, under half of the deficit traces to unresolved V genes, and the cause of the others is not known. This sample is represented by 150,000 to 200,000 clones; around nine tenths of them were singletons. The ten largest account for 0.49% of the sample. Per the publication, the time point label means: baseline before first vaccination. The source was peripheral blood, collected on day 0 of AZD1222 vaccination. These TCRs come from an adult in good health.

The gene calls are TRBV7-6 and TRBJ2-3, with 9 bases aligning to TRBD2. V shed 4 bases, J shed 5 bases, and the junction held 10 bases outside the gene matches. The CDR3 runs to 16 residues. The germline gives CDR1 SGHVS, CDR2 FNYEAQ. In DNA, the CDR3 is TGTGCCAGCAGCTCCCAGGGCGGGAGGGTAGGAGATACGCAGTATTTT. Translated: CASSSQGGRVGDTQYF.

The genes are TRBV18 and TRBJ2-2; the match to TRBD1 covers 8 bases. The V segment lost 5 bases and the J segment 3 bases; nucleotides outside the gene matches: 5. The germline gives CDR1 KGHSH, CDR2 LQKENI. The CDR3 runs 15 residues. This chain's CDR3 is CASSTQGADTGELFF. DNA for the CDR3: TGTGCCAGCTCAACCCAGGGGGCGGACACCGGGGAGCTGTTTTTT.

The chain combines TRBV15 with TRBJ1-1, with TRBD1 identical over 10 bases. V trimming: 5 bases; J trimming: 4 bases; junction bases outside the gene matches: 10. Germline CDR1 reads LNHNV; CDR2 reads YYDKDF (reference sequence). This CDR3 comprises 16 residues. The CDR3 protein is CATSPATGGMVTEAFF. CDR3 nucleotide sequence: TGTGCCACCAGCCCGGCGACAGGGGGCATGGTCACTGAAGCTTTCTTT.

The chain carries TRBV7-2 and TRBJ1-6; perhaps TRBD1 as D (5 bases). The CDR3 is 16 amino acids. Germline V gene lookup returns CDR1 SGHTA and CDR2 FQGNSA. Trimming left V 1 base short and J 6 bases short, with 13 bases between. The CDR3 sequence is CASSLVQGSPNSPLHF. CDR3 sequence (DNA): TGTGCCAGCAGCTTAGTTCAGGGAAGTCCTAATTCACCCCTCCACTTT.

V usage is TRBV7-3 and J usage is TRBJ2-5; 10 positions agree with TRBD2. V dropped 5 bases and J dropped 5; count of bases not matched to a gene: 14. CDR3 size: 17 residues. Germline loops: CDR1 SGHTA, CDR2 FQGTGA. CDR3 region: CASSLGRLAGKEETQYF. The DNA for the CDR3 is TGTGCCAGCAGCCTGGGGCGACTAGCGGGTAAAGAGGAGACCCAGTACTTC.